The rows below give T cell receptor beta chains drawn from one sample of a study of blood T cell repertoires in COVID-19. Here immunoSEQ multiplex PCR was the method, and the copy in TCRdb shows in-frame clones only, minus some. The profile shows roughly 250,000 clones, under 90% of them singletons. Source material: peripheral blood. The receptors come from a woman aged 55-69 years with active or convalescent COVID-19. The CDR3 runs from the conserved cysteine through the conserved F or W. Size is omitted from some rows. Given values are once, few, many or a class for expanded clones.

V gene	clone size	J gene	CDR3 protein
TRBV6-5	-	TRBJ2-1	CASRMTTLNNEQFF
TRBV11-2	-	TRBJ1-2	CASSLDLTGQGYTF
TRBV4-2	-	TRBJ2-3	CASSHGAGSDTQYF
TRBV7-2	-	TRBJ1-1	CASSLGVTGGFGEAFF
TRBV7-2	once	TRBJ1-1	CASSNRGNTEAFF
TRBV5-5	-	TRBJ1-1	CASSMRLNTEAFF
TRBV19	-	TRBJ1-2	CASSRGQASNYGYTF
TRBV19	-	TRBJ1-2	CASSQTGDYGYTF
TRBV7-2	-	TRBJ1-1	CASSSLRSTEAFF
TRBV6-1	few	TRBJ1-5	CASSEGQGGNQPQHF
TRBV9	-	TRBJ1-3	CASGYSSGNTIYF
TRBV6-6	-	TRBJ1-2	CASRPPGQGNYGYTF
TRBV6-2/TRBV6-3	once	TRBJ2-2	CASSYSGGLTGELFF
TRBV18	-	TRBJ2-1	CASSVGLAGGLYNEQFF
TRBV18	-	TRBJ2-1	CASSSTSGGSYNEQFF
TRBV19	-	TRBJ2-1	CASSTTGSGEQFF
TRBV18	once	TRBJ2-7	CASSLSVYEQYF
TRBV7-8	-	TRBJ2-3	CASSPRTSGGAADTQYF
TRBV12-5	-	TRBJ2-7	CASGLDRTGIKYEQYF
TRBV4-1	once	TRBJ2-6	CASSQDRQRIDSGANVLTF
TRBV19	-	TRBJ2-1	CASSLDSRTGEQFF
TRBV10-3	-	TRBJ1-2	CAIRPDRTPLGYTF
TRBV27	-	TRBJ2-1	CASSLTPGGTHNEQFF